This TCR beta chain was captured by sequencing in a study of blood T cell repertoires in COVID-19. Whole-study context: Both acute and convalescent COVID-19 samples were obtained from the United States, Italy and Spain.

This CDR3 is built from 13 residues. Germline-derived CDR1 and CDR2 are SGHRS and YFSETQ. V lost 6 bases and J lost 7; bases outside the gene matches: 5. The assay was immunoSEQ multiplex PCR, and TCRdb's table has in-frame clones only and misses some. The sample contains about 65,000 clones, approximately 93% of which appear only once. The rearrangement links TRBV5-1 to TRBJ1-4, with 8 nucleotides matching TRBD1. The sequence was obtained from a man between 65 and 85 years old with active COVID-19. Sequenced sample: peripheral blood. In DNA form, the CDR3 reads TGCGCCAGCACCGCAGGGGGCTTTGAAAAACTGTTTTTT. Translated: CASTAGGFEKLFF.